Each of the 22 T cell receptor beta chains below was sequenced from the same sample in a study of blood T cell repertoires in COVID-19. Clones were sequenced by immunoSEQ multiplex PCR, and TCRdb holds only the in-frame ones, with some missing. The top ten hold around 14% of the sample, which has some 31,000 clones, around nine tenths seen once. Material for sequencing was peripheral blood. These receptor sequences come from a man between 65 and 85 years old with active COVID-19.

The CDR3 coding sequence is TGTGCCAGCAGCTCGGCGATAAGGGACACCAACGTCCTGACTTTC. Protein product: CASSSAIRDTNVLTF. The chain carries TRBV5-6 and TRBJ2-6; D possibly corresponds to TRBD1 (6 bases). CDR1 is SGHDT and CDR2 is YYEEEE in the germline V gene. The V and J ends lost 3 bases and 8 bases respectively, with 15 bases between them. CDR3 length: 15 amino acids.

V is TRBV30 and J is TRBJ1-1, with a possible D match to TRBD1 (6 bases). Germline CDR1 reads GTSNPN; CDR2 reads SVGIG (reference sequence). With 8 bases removed from V and 4 bases from J, the gap between germline ends came to 14 bases. The CDR3 is made up of 12 amino acids. The CDR3 loop reads CARDRLGTEAFF. The CDR3, as DNA: TGTGCCCGAGACAGGTTAGGCACTGAAGCTTTCTTT.

The chain links TRBV5-1 to TRBJ2-1; 8 bases fit TRBD2. The CDR3 is 14 residues long. V lost 4 bases and J lost 8; bases outside the gene matches: 8. Germline CDR1 and CDR2: SGHRS and YFSETQ. CDR3 in amino acids: CASSLRTSSDEQFF. In nucleotides, the CDR3 is TGCGCCAGCAGCCTTCGGACTAGCTCCGATGAGCAGTTCTTC.

This clone was seen more than once but under ten times. The chain is built from TRBV24-1 and TRBJ2-5, with 7 bases identical to TRBD1. This CDR3 spans 13 amino acids. The V gene's germline CDR1 is KGHDR and CDR2 SFDVKD. V was clipped by 2 bases and J by 4 bases; unmatched bases: 0. The CDR3 region is CATSDWTGETQYF. In DNA, the CDR3 is TGTGCCACCAGTGATTGGACAGGAGAGACCCAGTACTTC.

This chain joins TRBV9 and TRBJ2-3; TRBD2 matches at 13 bases. Germline lookup yields CDR1 SGDLS and CDR2 YYNGEE. The CDR3 covers 18 residues. V lost 1 base to trimming and J lost 1 base; unmatched junction nucleotides: 6. CDR3 sequence reads: CASSVLGLAGLGTDTQYF. The CDR3 bases are TGTGCCAGCAGCGTACTGGGACTAGCGGGACTGGGCACAGATACGCAGTATTTT.

The V and J genes are TRBV5-4 and TRBJ1-6, with TRBD1 identical over 7 bases. Germline values: CDR1 SGHNT, CDR2 YYREEE (reference sequence). V lost 0 bases and J lost 10; bases outside the gene matches: 4. The CDR3 covers 14 residues. The CDR3 sequence is CASSLGQGGSPLHF. Written as DNA, the CDR3 is TGTGCCAGCAGCTTGGGACAGGGTGGCTCACCCCTCCACTTT.

This sequence joins TRBV5-1 and TRBJ2-5; 9 nucleotides align to TRBD2. Per the germline V gene, CDR1 is SGHRS and CDR2 is YFSETQ. Germline trimming cut 0 bases from V and 1 base from J; bases unmatched to any gene: 7. The CDR3 is 17 amino acids. Here the CDR3 DNA reads TGCGCCAGCAGCTTGGACTCTAGCGGGGTCCGCCAAGAGACCCAGTACTTC. As protein: CASSLDSSGVRQETQYF. Filled out from reference TRBV5-1 and TRBJ2-5, the complete variable domain reads KAGVTQTPRYLIKTRGQQVTLSCSPISGHRSVSWYQQTPGQGLQFLFEYFSETQRNKGNFPGRFSGRQFSNSRSEMNVSTLELGDSALYLCASSLDSSGVRQETQYFGPGTRLLVL.

This sequence joins TRBV9 and TRBJ1-6, with 8 positions matching TRBD1. The CDR3 consists of 14 residues. The germline CDR1 and CDR2 sequences are SGDLS and YYNGEE. Trimming removed 0 bases from V and 10 bases from J; junction bases left unmatched: 3. The CDR3 reads CASSVAQGGSPLHF. CDR3 in DNA: TGTGCCAGCAGCGTAGCACAGGGGGGCTCACCCCTCCACTTT.

J is TRBJ1-2 and V is TRBV30; the D gene is possibly TRBD1 (5 bases). The germline gives CDR1 GTSNPN, CDR2 SVGIG (reference sequence). The CDR3 runs to 11 residues. V lost 4 bases, J lost 7 bases, and 10 bases lay in between. CDR3 sequence: CAWNHGGGYTF. The CDR3 nucleotides are TGTGCCTGGAACCACGGGGGTGGCTACACCTTC.

This clone was seen just once. The chain couples TRBV29-1 to TRBJ2-5, with TRBD1 matching over 8 bases. The germline V gene encodes CDR1 SQVTM and CDR2 ANQGSEA. J gave up 5 bases and V 5 bases, and 19 bases lay outside the gene matches. This CDR3 is built from 17 residues. CDR3 amino acids: CSVFTMTGAIRRETQYF. The CDR3 DNA follows: TGCAGCGTTTTCACCATGACAGGGGCCATCCGGAGGGAGACCCAGTACTTC.

The V gene is TRBV20-1, the J gene TRBJ1-4, with TRBD1 as a possible D gene (5 bases). The CDR3 covers 16 residues. CDR1 and CDR2 (germline): DFQATT, SNEGSKA (reference sequence). V was clipped by 4 bases and J by 5 bases, with 20 bases between them. DNA of the CDR3: TGCAGTGCTATTGAGCCGTGGGGCCGAGGAAATGAAAAACTGTTTTTT. Its translation is CSAIEPWGRGNEKLFF.

This chain joins TRBV11-2 and TRBJ2-1; 7 nucleotides match TRBD2. The V gene's germline CDR1 is SGHAT and CDR2 FQNNGV. The CDR3 runs 15 residues. With V trimmed by 0 bases and J by 7 bases, 6 bases remained unmatched. The CDR3 region has the DNA TGTGCCAGCAGCTTAGATCTGAGCGGGATTAATGAGCAGTTCTTC. Translating gives CASSLDLSGINEQFF. The complete variable domain, with remaining parts taken from reference TRBV11-2 and TRBJ2-1, reads EAGVAQSPRYKIIEKRQSVAFWCNPISGHATLYWYQQILGQGPKLLIQFQNNGVVDDSQLPKDRFSAERLKGVDSTLKIQPAKLEDSAVYLCASSLDLSGINEQFFGPGTRLTVL.

CDR3 bases: TGCGCCAGCAGCCAAGGGGCACTAGCGGGAGTCCCCAATGAGCAGTTCTTC. Translation gives CASSQGALAGVPNEQFF. The chain joins TRBV4-1 to TRBJ2-1; TRBD2 agrees at 11 bases. With V trimmed by 1 base and J by 6 bases, 8 bases remained unmatched. The CDR3 covers 17 residues. Germline V gene data show CDR1 as MGHRA and CDR2 as YSYEKL.

The chain joins TRBV25-1 to TRBJ2-7, with D hard to call. The V gene lost 2 bases and the J gene lost 0 bases, with 11 bases spanning the gap. Germline CDR1 reads MGHDK; CDR2 reads SYGVNS. The CDR3 runs 15 residues. CDR3: CASSETVLTSYEQYF. As DNA, the CDR3 is TGTGCCAGCAGTGAAACTGTTTTAACCTCCTACGAGCAGTACTTC.

The rearrangement uses TRBV19 and TRBJ2-1; possible D gene TRBD2, 6 bases. The CDR3 covers 14 residues. CDR1 LNHDA and CDR2 SQIVND come from the germline V gene (reference sequence). V was pared by 6 bases and J by 4 bases, with 13 bases between. CDR3 in DNA: TGTGCCAGTAGCGCCCCGGGAGTATACAATGAGCAGTTCTTC. Encoded protein: CASSAPGVYNEQFF.

The chain has TRBV2 and TRBJ1-1; D uncertain. CDR3 size: 12 residues. V lost 6 bases and J 1 base, leaving 6 bases between the germline ends. Germline values: CDR1 SNHLY, CDR2 FYNNEI. The CDR3 sequence: CASREGNTEAFF. In DNA form, the CDR3 reads TGTGCCAGCAGAGAGGGGAACACTGAAGCTTTCTTT.

The chain has TRBV11-2 and TRBJ2-7; perhaps TRBD1 as D (6 bases). The CDR3 sequence is 17 residues long. The germline V gene encodes CDR1 SGHAT and CDR2 FQNNGV. V lost 3 bases to trimming and J lost 2 bases, with 20 bases between them. The CDR3 coding sequence is TGTGCCAGCAGCTTTCCCCCCTACCAGGGGCTCGCCTACGAGCAGTACTTC. This encodes CASSFPPYQGLAYEQYF.

The V and J genes are TRBV7-2 and TRBJ1-5; D may be TRBD1 (5 bases). Per germline, CDR1 SGHTA and CDR2 FQGNSA. CDR3 length: 14 amino acids. The V gene lost 5 bases and the J gene lost 6 bases, with 14 bases spanning the gap. CDR3 amino acids: CASSPGGDSQPQHF. The CDR3 DNA is TGTGCCAGCAGCCCGGGAGGTGACAGTCAGCCCCAGCATTTT.

The chain links TRBV6-1 to TRBJ1-5; D gene uncertain. Deletions cut 2 bases from V and 4 bases from J, with 6 bases between. Per the germline V gene, CDR1 is MNHNS and CDR2 is SASEGT. This CDR3 has 13 residues. CDR3 amino acids: CASSENGNQPQHF. The CDR3 coding sequence is TGTGCCAGCAGTGAAAACGGGAATCAGCCCCAGCATTTT.

This sequence joins TRBV6-5 and TRBJ2-3; TRBD2 might be the D (6 bases). The V end was cut by 6 bases, the J end by 14 bases, with 18 bases between. The CDR3 has 12 amino acids. CDR1 is MNHEY, CDR2 SVGAGI, per germline. CDR3 coding DNA: TGTGCCAGCAGGGGAGGACAAACCAATTGGTATTTT. Translated, it gives CASRGGQTNWYF.

CDR3: CASSRETNEKLFF. DNA for the CDR3: TGCGCCAGCTCCCGCGAAACTAATGAAAAACTGTTTTTT. V is TRBV5-1 and J is TRBJ1-4; unclear D gene. The germline V gene encodes CDR1 SGHRS and CDR2 YFSETQ. The CDR3 is made up of 13 amino acids. V lost 7 bases, J lost 1 base, and 8 bases lay in between.

J is TRBJ2-5 and V is TRBV7-9; 14 bases are shared with TRBD2. The CDR3 spans 16 residues. The trim removed 3 bases at V and 4 bases at J, leaving 4 bases unmatched. Germline V CDR1 and CDR2: SEHNR, FQNEAQ (reference sequence). In nucleotides, the CDR3 is TGTGCCAGCAGCTTGGGACTAGCGGGAGTCGGAGAGACCCAGTACTTC. Encoded protein: CASSLGLAGVGETQYF. Supplemented by reference TRBV7-9 and TRBJ2-5, the full variable domain reads DTGVSQNPRHKITKRGQNVTFRCDPISEHNRLYWYRQTLGQGPEFLTYFQNEAQLEKSRLLSDRFSAERPKGSFSTLEIQRTEQGDSAMYLCASSLGLAGVGETQYFGPGTRLLVL.